This T cell receptor beta chain was sequenced in a study of T cell changes during pregnancy in multiple sclerosis (dated by TCRdb to the late 2010s). For context, the study as a whole: The study looked at changes in the T cell repertoire across pregnancy in women with multiple sclerosis.

The library came from the immunoSEQ multiplex PCR assay. The source is immuneACCESS, and TCRdb retained only in-frame sequences with V and J called. Part of the clones is not carried over; for the studies checked, unresolved V genes explain less than half of this, and the remainder is unexplained. Counted in this sample were approximately 94,000 clones; around 92% of them appeared once. The leading ten clones occupy more than 1.5% of the sample. The CDR3 numbers 13 residues from cysteine through phenylalanine. Kept here is only the CDR3 DNA, which spans 39 bases and is read in frame from base 1. As regards this clone: Its antigen is currently not known. Base qualities are not at hand, and no much larger clone is one base apart.

Specimen: peripheral blood, collected after pregnancy. The chain is encoded by TRBV21-1 joined to TRBJ1-4. TRBV21-1 is a pseudogene locus. This sequence originates from a female donor with multiple sclerosis, enrolled in a pregnancy study. The CDR3 reads CARPGLINEKLFF. The nucleotides read TGTGCCAGACCTGGACTAATAAATGAAAAACTGTTTTTT.